In this sample, the clone carrying this T cell receptor beta chain turned up many times. Antigen unknown. This sample was taken from a study of breast tumors, draining lymph nodes, adjacent tissues. Findings and caveats of the study: Luminal-like breast cancer showed significantly higher tumor–nontumor repertoire similarity than basal-like.

TCRdb re-called the multiplex PCR reads with MiXCR, one entry per CDR3 protein. This sample has under 300,000 distinct CDR3 sequences, with roughly a third found just once. Breast cancer patients provided tissue from their axillary draining lymph nodes. Germline V gene lookup returns CDR1 ENHRY and CDR2 SYGVKD. With 10 bases clipped from V and 2 bases from J, the junction kept 4 bases outside the gene matches. The CDR3 is 13 residues long. Material: axillary lymph node tissue. The source is a female donor with breast cancer. Some clones in this sample may be carry-over from other donors' samples. The J gene is TRBJ2-2, the V gene TRBV10-3; 7 nucleotides line up with TRBD1. CDR3 sequence: CATRTGNTGELFF. CDR3 sequence (DNA): TGTGCCACCCGGACAGGCAACACCGGGGAGCTGTTTTTT.